The present T cell receptor beta chain was sequenced within a study of shared clonotypes between healthy human individuals. The CDR3 has 18 amino acids. The V gene end was trimmed by 4 bases and the J gene end by 5 bases; junction bases not matched to a gene: 16. Looked up from germline, CDR1 is SGHRS and CDR2 is YFSETQ. The repertoire was sequenced with immunoSEQ multiplex PCR; TCRdb's copy has only in-frame clones and lacks some. The sample lists 780,000 or so clones, 72% occurring once. Study-level points and caveats: What rarefaction showed was incomplete sorted-subset sequencing despite large depth. Unshared clonotypes carried lower generation probabilities than those common to all four donors.

Regarding this clone: What it binds is not known.

Sequenced: memory CD4+ T cells sorted from blood. Sample subset: CD45RA-negative fraction. The J gene is TRBJ2-7, the V gene TRBV5-1; 12 bases are shared with TRBD2. This TCR was sampled from a woman in her twenties or thirties in good health. CDR3 sequence: CASSGGTSGSIGGHEQYF. The CDR3 DNA is TGCGCCAGCAGCGGGGGGACTAGCGGGTCCATTGGGGGCCACGAGCAGTACTTC.